One and the same sample provided the 9 T cell receptor beta chains below, sequenced in a study of cytomegalovirus exposure and HLA in healthy donors. PCR primers comprised 60 Vbeta and 13 Jbeta primers. Data came from immunoSEQ multiplex PCR; TCRdb stores just in-frame clones and leaves some out. The listing records some 140,000 clones. The specimen sequenced was PBMCs. Receptors were obtained from a woman aged 40 to 50 in good health and CMV-seronegative.

This chain joins TRBV28 and TRBJ2-6; 9 bases match TRBD1. The CDR3 extends over 18 amino acids. Germline-derived CDR1 and CDR2 are MDHEN and SYDVKM. V lost 5 bases to trimming and J lost 0 bases; unmatched junction nucleotides: 8. The CDR3 nucleotides are TGTGCCAGCAGTATCCGGACAGGGGTCGCCTCTGGGGCCAACGTCCTGACTTTC. Amino acids: CASSIRTGVASGANVLTF. Complete variable domain (other parts from reference TRBV28 and TRBJ2-6): DVKVTQSSRYLVKRTGEKVFLECVQDMDHENMFWYRQDPGLGLRLIYFSYDVKMKEKGDIPEGYSVSREKKERFSLILESASTNQTSMYLCASSIRTGVASGANVLTFGAGSRLTVL.

The gene calls are TRBV29-1 and TRBJ1-1, with D unclear. Germline assignment: CDR1 SQVTM and CDR2 ANQGSEA. The CDR3 is made up of 12 amino acids. Trimming left V 7 bases short and J 3 bases short, with 12 bases between. This chain's CDR3 is CSGNSGDTEAFF. In nucleotides, the CDR3 is TGCAGCGGGAACAGCGGTGACACTGAAGCTTTCTTT. Variable domain in full (rest from reference TRBV29-1 and TRBJ1-1): SAVISQKPSRDICQRGTSLTIQCQVDSQVTMMFWYRQQPGQSLTLIATANQGSEATYESGFVIDKFPISRPNLTFSTLTVSNMSPEDSSIYLCSGNSGDTEAFFGQGTRLTVV.

V usage is TRBV2 and J usage is TRBJ1-6; TRBD1 matches at 7 bases. CDR1 and CDR2 (germline): SNHLY, FYNNEI. The CDR3 spans 20 residues. V lost 8 bases and J lost 0; bases outside the gene matches: 19. The CDR3 DNA reads TGTGCCAGCCGACGCACCGGGACAGCTAGCTCAAGCTCCTATAATTCACCCCTCCACTTT. Translation gives CASRRTGTASSSSYNSPLHF.

The chain employs TRBV5-1 and TRBJ2-7; 8 nucleotides align to TRBD1. There are 15 residues in the CDR3. Trimming at V came to 4 bases and at J to 0 bases, leaving 6 bases not matched to a gene. Germline V lookup: CDR1 SGHRS, CDR2 YFSETQ. The CDR3 DNA is TGCGCCAGCAGCCACGGACAGGGTATCTCCTACGAGCAGTACTTC. As protein: CASSHGQGISYEQYF.

The chain couples TRBV5-4 to TRBJ1-1, with a possible D match to TRBD1 (5 bases). Germline CDR1 and CDR2: SGHNT and YYREEE (reference sequence). Trimming removed 2 bases at V and 6 bases at J, with 8 bases between. The length of the CDR3 is 12 residues. CDR3 bases: TGTGCCAGCAGCTTCCAGGGCGCTGAAGCTTTCTTT. Protein sequence: CASSFQGAEAFF.

The chain has TRBV7-3 and TRBJ2-3; D is undetermined. Germline CDR1 is SGHTA and CDR2 is FQGTGA. This CDR3 spans 14 amino acids. V lost 2 bases and J lost 5, with 11 bases in between. The CDR3 protein is CASSLLSRGDTQYF. The CDR3 DNA reads TGTGCCAGCAGCTTACTTTCGCGAGGAGATACGCAGTATTTT.

The V and J genes are TRBV28 and TRBJ2-5; 10 nucleotides match TRBD2. J gave up 4 bases and V 3 bases, and 2 bases lay outside the gene matches. Germline lookup yields CDR1 MDHEN and CDR2 SYDVKM. The CDR3 covers 14 residues. The CDR3 sequence: CASSFSGGRETQYF. The CDR3 DNA reads TGTGCCAGCAGTTTTAGCGGGGGGCGAGAGACCCAGTACTTC.

V usage is TRBV6-5 and J usage is TRBJ1-3; no clear D gene. The J call may be faulty, since TRBJ2-2 better matches the DNA end. CDR3 length: 15 amino acids. Germline-derived CDR1 and CDR2 are MNHEY and SVGAGI. The CDR3 nucleotides read TGTGCCAGCAGTTACGACCGGGCCTCTTACAGGGAGCTGTTTTTT. Residues: CASSYDRASYRELFF.

The genes are TRBV2 and TRBJ2-7, with 7 bases aligning to TRBD1. Trimming took 6 bases from V and 0 from J; bases not matched to a gene: 5. The CDR3 loop spans 14 amino acids. Germline values: CDR1 SNHLY, CDR2 FYNNEI. Written as DNA, the CDR3 is TGTGCCAGCAGGGGAGACAGGGACTCCTACGAGCAGTACGTC. This gives the protein CASRGDRDSYEQYV.